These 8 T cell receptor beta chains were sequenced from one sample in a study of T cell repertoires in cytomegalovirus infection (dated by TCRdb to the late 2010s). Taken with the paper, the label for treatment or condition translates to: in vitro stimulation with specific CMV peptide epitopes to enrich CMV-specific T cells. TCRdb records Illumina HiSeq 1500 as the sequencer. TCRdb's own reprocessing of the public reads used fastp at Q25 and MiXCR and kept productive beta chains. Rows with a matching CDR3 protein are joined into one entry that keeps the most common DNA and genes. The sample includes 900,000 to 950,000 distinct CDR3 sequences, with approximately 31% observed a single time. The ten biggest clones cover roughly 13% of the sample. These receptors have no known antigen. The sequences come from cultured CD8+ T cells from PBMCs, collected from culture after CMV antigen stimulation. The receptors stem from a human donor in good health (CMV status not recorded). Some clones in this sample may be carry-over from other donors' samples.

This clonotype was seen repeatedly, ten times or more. The CDR3 sequence is CASSLPSGGASLGYEQYF. CDR3 coding DNA: TGTGCCAGCAGCTTACCGAGCGGGGGGGCCAGTTTGGGCTACGAGCAGTACTTC. This chain uses TRBV7-2 with TRBJ2-7, with 10 bases identical to TRBD2. The CDR3 totals 18 residues. Losses at the gene ends were 2 bases for V and 3 bases for J; bases not matched to a gene: 13. The germline V gene encodes CDR1 SGHTA and CDR2 FQGNSA.

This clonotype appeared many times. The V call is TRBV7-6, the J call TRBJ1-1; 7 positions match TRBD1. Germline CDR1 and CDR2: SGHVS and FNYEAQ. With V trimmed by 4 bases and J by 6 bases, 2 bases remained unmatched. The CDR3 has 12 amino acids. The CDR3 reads CASSSGQPEAFF. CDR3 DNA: TGTGCCAGCAGCTCGGGACAGCCTGAAGCTTTCTTT.

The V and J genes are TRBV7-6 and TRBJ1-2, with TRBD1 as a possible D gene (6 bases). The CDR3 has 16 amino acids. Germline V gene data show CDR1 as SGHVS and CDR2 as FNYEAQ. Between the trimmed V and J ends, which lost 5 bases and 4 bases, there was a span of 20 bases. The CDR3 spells CASSRPGGRGPYGYTF. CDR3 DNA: TGTGCCAGCAGCCGCCCGGGGGGCCGGGGACCCTATGGCTACACCTTC.

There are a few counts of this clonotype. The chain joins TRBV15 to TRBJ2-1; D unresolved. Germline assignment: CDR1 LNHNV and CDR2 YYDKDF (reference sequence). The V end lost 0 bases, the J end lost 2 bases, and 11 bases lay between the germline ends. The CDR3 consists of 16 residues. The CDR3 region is CATSRDRVGTYNEQFF. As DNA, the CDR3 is TGTGCCACCAGCAGAGACCGCGTCGGAACCTACAATGAGCAGTTCTTC. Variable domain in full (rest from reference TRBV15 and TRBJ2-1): DAMVIQNPRYQVTQFGKPVTLSCSQTLNHNVMYWYQQKSSQAPKLLFHYYDKDFNNEADTPDNFQSRRPNTSFCFLDIRSPGLGDTAMYLCATSRDRVGTYNEQFFGPGTRLTVL.

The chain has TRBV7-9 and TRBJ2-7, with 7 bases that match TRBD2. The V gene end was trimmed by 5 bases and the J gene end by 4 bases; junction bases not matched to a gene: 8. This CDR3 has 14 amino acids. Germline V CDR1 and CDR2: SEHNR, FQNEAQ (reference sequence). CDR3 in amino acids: CASSGWTRNYEQYF. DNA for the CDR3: TGTGCCAGCAGCGGCTGGACTAGGAATTACGAGCAGTACTTC.

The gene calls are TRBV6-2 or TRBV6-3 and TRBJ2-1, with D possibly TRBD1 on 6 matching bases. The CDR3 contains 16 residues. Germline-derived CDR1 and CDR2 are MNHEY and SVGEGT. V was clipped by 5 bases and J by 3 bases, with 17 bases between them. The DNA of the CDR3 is TGTGCCAGCAGTGGTGGGCTGGACAGAATCTACAATGAGCAGTTCTTC. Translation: CASSGGLDRIYNEQFF.

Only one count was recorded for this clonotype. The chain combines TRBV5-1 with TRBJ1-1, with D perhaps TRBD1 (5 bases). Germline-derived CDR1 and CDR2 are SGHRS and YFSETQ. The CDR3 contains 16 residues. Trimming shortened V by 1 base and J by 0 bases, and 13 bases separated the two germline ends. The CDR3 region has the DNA TGCGCCAGCAGCTTGAAAGGGGTCGGGGTGAACACTGAAGCTTTCTTT. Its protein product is CASSLKGVGVNTEAFF.

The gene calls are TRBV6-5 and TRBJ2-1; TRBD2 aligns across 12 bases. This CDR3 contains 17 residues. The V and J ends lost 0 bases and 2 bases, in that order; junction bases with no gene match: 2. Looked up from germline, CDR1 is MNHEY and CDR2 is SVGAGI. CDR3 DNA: TGTGCCAGCAGTTACTCCGGACTAGCGGGGCCCTACAATGAGCAGTTCTTC. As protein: CASSYSGLAGPYNEQFF.